The T cell receptor beta chain under discussion was sequenced for a study of shared clonotypes between healthy human individuals. CDR1 is MRHNA, CDR2 SNTAGT, per germline. V lost 2 bases and J 4 bases, leaving 7 bases between the germline ends. The CDR3 has 13 amino acids. This clone appeared once. The assay was immunoSEQ multiplex PCR, and TCRdb's table has in-frame clones only and misses some. The repertoire has over 2 million clones, 85% to 95% of them found once; the top ten carry about 0.41%. There were no recent acute infections or vaccinations among the donors, who were healthy HIV-negative adults.

This receptor was identified in a man between 18 and 35 years old in good health. Some clones in this sample may be carry-over from other donors' samples. This chain uses TRBV6-4 with TRBJ2-3; D remains ambiguous. The sample was naive CD4+ T cells from PBMCs. The subset: CD45RA+ positively selected. In DNA, the CDR3 is TGTGCCAGCAGTGACACCTTGGCAGATACGCAGTATTTT. Translation gives CASSDTLADTQYF.